A selection of T cell receptor beta chains follows, all from one sample in a study of T cells after yellow fever vaccination. Each CDR3 protein gets one entry after TCRdb re-called the 5' RACE reads with MiXCR. The sample includes under 550,000 distinct CDR3 sequences, about a fifth of them seen just once. The starting material was PBMCs, obtained roughly 20 days after the first yellow fever vaccination. The receptor set was obtained from a man aged 18 to 29 who received the YFV17D yellow fever vaccine. The CDR3 runs from the conserved cysteine through the conserved F or W.

V gene,CDR3 length,J gene,CDR3 protein
TRBV6-2/TRBV6-3,15,TRBJ2-3,CASVLTGATTDTQYF
TRBV7-9,14,TRBJ2-3,CASSSQTDTDTQYF
TRBV5-1,15,TRBJ2-2,CASRITGGGTGELFF
TRBV11-2,15,TRBJ1-1,CASSSPEGFDTEAFF
TRBV20-1,14,TRBJ2-3,CSAHGGGSTDTQYF
TRBV3-1,18,TRBJ2-1,CASSQDHYGGSSYNEQFF
TRBV5-1,16,TRBJ2-5,CASSSAGTSVQETQYF
TRBV5-1,17,TRBJ1-6,CASSLESVLSYNSPLHF
TRBV7-2,15,TRBJ1-5,CASSPGQGLGQPQHF
TRBV4-2,17,TRBJ2-1,CASSQETGTSVYNEQFF
TRBV4-3,15,TRBJ2-1,CASSQGTSSYNEQFF
TRBV7-7,14,TRBJ2-5,CASSLGMGEETQYF
TRBV12-3/TRBV12-4,13,TRBJ2-1,CASSPRRWGEQFF
TRBV6-1,14,TRBJ2-7,CASRATGQNYEQYF
TRBV5-5,15,TRBJ2-5,CASSLEPWAQETQYF
TRBV30,13,TRBJ2-3,CAWSQGGTDTQYF
TRBV5-1,17,TRBJ1-6,CASSLVVSRQSGSPLHF
TRBV9,16,TRBJ1-6,CASSGRQGEVNSPLHF
TRBV2,15,TRBJ2-7,CASSAMGGLSYEQYF
TRBV5-1,12,TRBJ2-5,CASRTDQETQYF
TRBV18,17,TRBJ1-1,CASSPPQTGGLNTEAFF
TRBV5-5,16,TRBJ2-5,CASSSQVGLNQETQYF
TRBV5-4,13,TRBJ2-1,CASWDRVYNEQFF
TRBV6-5,11,TRBJ1-2,CASSYSGSYTF
TRBV28,16,TRBJ2-3,CASSFNQGRGTDTQYF
TRBV28,14,TRBJ1-5,CASGLAGVVQPQHF
TRBV12-3/TRBV12-4,14,TRBJ1-6,CASSRTRTDSPLHF
TRBV28,18,TRBJ2-3,CASSPLALKRGSPDTQYF
TRBV7-2,14,TRBJ2-3,CASSLTESTDTQYF
TRBV12-3/TRBV12-4,11,TRBJ2-5,CASSFGRTQYF
TRBV29-1,14,TRBJ1-1,CSVFKPGRVTEAFF
TRBV7-9,17,TRBJ1-2,CASSLGGVQGPTYGYTF
TRBV30,14,TRBJ2-3,CAWSSVTGADTQYF
TRBV19,14,TRBJ1-1,CASRMQTGGTEAFF
TRBV9,14,TRBJ2-2,CASSVGAGTGELFF
TRBV20-1,14,TRBJ2-2,CSASLRGLSGELFF
TRBV10-1,14,TRBJ2-3,CASSGLAGLDTQYF
TRBV30,14,TRBJ2-3,CACRITSGGDTQYF
TRBV20-1,13,TRBJ1-2,CSARDTKGPDYTF
TRBV20-1,12,TRBJ2-7,CSAGRIQYEQYF
TRBV11-2,18,TRBJ2-5,CASSAHLGTSGREETQYF